The entry below describes one T cell receptor beta chain. Its antigen is not identified. This record belongs to a study of PD-1 blockade in mismatch repair-deficient tumors. Overall study context: Enrolled about 2013-2017, patients had progressing, pretreated mismatch repair-deficient cancers of 12 types.

Whole-study results and caveats: Tumor-resident clones, often absent from pretreatment blood, expanded after pembrolizumab and then contracted.

The data were produced by immunoSEQ multiplex PCR, yet TCRdb's version contains in-frame clones alone and is incomplete. The table records more than 8,500 clones, approximately 85% of them present only once. Every patient had mismatch repair deficiency by PCR or immunohistochemistry. The TCR-sequenced patients were three responders to pembrolizumab. Specimen: PBMCs, collected just under 47 weeks after starting pembrolizumab. The receptor's source is an adult with mismatch repair-deficient cancer.

This chain's CDR3 is CASRTSLAHYEQYF. The CDR3 DNA reads as TGTGCCAGCAGGACTAGCTTAGCCCACTACGAGCAGTACTTC. This chain uses TRBV28 with TRBJ2-7; 7 bases map to TRBD2. CDR3 size: 14 residues. Germline CDR1 is MDHEN and CDR2 is SYDVKM. V was clipped by 6 bases and J by 3 bases; unmatched bases: 8.